One sample yielded the 26 T cell receptor beta chains listed below, sequenced in a study of T-cell reconstitution after alpha-beta-depleted transplantation in children. Unique molecular identifiers were incorporated when the TCRbeta library was constructed. One entry per CDR3 protein, called by TCRdb with MiXCR from the PCR reads. The data show fewer than 700,000 distinct CDR3 sequences, approximately 12% seen once. The starting material was PBMCs, mostly from graft donor cells, obtained 360 days after TCRalphabeta/CD19-depleted stem cell transplant. The receptors shown here come from a male patient aged 10 to 17 who had a stem cell transplant for acute myeloid leukemia, so the T cells may come from the graft donor.

This clonotype was seen a few times. The chain joins TRBV7-3 to TRBJ2-1; possible D gene TRBD1, 6 bases. This CDR3 is 17 amino acids long. V lost 0 bases, J lost 2 bases, and 14 bases lay in between. CDR1 is SGHTA, CDR2 FQGTGA, per germline. Here the CDR3 reads CASSLTGQQPPYNEQFF. Here the CDR3 DNA reads TGTGCCAGCAGCTTAACAGGACAGCAACCCCCCTACAATGAGCAGTTCTTC. Complete variable domain (other parts from reference TRBV7-3 and TRBJ2-1): GAGVSQTPSNKVTEKGKYVELRCDPISGHTALYWYRQSLGQGPEFLIYFQGTGAADDSGLPNDRFFAVRPEGSVSTLKIQRTERGDSAVYLCASSLTGQQPPYNEQFFGPGTRLTVL.

This clonotype was counted once. A much larger clone differs from this one at a single base, so this may be a read error. V gene TRBV7-3 combines with J gene TRBJ2-2; D remains ambiguous. V lost 4 bases to trimming and J lost 6 bases, with 6 bases between them. CDR1 is SGHTA and CDR2 is FQGTGA in the germline V gene. The CDR3 loop spans 12 amino acids. CDR3 residues: CASSSHSGELFF. In DNA, the CDR3 is TGTGCCAGCAGCTCCCACTCCGGGGAGCTGTTTTTT.

At least ten counts were recorded for this clonotype. V and J are TRBV30 and TRBJ2-7; D is unresolved. Germline V gene lookup returns CDR1 GTSNPN and CDR2 SVGIG (reference sequence). V was clipped by 2 bases and J by 0 bases, with 8 bases between them. The CDR3 is 13 residues long. As DNA, the CDR3 is TGTGCCTGGAGTTGGGCGAGCTCCTACGAGCAGTACTTC. Translation: CAWSWASSYEQYF. Filled out from reference TRBV30 and TRBJ2-7, the complete variable domain reads SQTIHQWPATLVQPVGSPLSLECTVEGTSNPNLYWYRQAAGRGLQLLFYSVGIGQISSEVPQNLSASRPQDRQFILSSKKLLLSDSGFYLCAWSWASSYEQYFGPGTRLTVT.

The chain employs TRBV27 and TRBJ2-7, with TRBD2 matching over 11 bases. The CDR3 has 15 amino acids. With 2 bases clipped from V and 5 bases from J, the junction kept 5 bases outside the gene matches. CDR1 MNHEY and CDR2 SMNVEV come from the germline V gene (reference sequence). The CDR3 sequence: CASSLTSGRVDEQYF. The CDR3 DNA reads TGTGCCAGCAGTTTAACTAGCGGGAGAGTGGACGAGCAGTACTTC.

The V call is TRBV28, the J call TRBJ1-5; D unclear. V lost 2 bases and J lost 8, with 10 bases in between. Germline V gives CDR1 MDHEN, CDR2 SYDVKM. The CDR3 consists of 13 residues. The CDR3 is CASSLSKIEPQHF. CDR3 in DNA: TGTGCCAGCAGTTTAAGTAAGATTGAGCCCCAGCATTTT.

The chain joins TRBV29-1 to TRBJ2-1, with a tentative D call TRBD2 (7 bases). Germline loops: CDR1 SQVTM, CDR2 ANQGSEA. CDR3 length: 13 amino acids. The V and J ends lost 6 bases and 5 bases respectively, with 14 bases between them. This CDR3 reads CSVPEGGNNEQFF. CDR3 DNA sequence: TGCAGCGTCCCCGAGGGGGGGAACAATGAGCAGTTCTTC.

The V call is TRBV18, the J call TRBJ2-7; D is perhaps TRBD1 or TRBD2 (6 bases each). CDR1 is KGHSH and CDR2 is LQKENI in the germline V gene. With 6 bases removed from V and 4 bases from J, the gap between germline ends came to 19 bases. The length of the CDR3 is 15 residues. The chain's CDR3 is CASSQYLRGQYEQYF. The CDR3 bases are TGTGCCAGCTCTCAATACCTACGGGGGCAATACGAGCAGTACTTC.

This clonotype occurred a few times. The chain carries TRBV15 and TRBJ2-7, with a possible D match to TRBD2 (7 bases). Germline values: CDR1 LNHNV, CDR2 YYDKDF (reference sequence). The CDR3 runs 16 residues. V dropped 6 bases and J dropped 3 bases, with 21 bases sitting between them. The CDR3 loop is CATSRYGGLRDYEQYF. In DNA, the CDR3 is TGTGCCACCAGTCGGTACGGGGGGCTAAGAGACTACGAGCAGTACTTC.

This clonotype was detected many times. DNA for the CDR3: TGCAGTGCCCCGGGGACAGGGATGTTAGGTTCCTACAATGAGCAGTTCTTC. Translated: CSAPGTGMLGSYNEQFF. J is TRBJ2-1 and V is TRBV20-1; TRBD1 matches at 9 bases. This CDR3 contains 17 residues. Germline loops: CDR1 DFQATT, CDR2 SNEGSKA (reference sequence). Losses at the gene ends were 6 bases for V and 1 base for J; bases not matched to a gene: 13.

V gene TRBV12-3 or TRBV12-4 combines with J gene TRBJ2-7; 14 bases agree with TRBD2. V shed 6 bases, J shed 3 bases, and the junction held 13 bases outside the gene matches. The CDR3 length is 18 residues. The CDR3 nucleotides read TGTGCCAGCAGCCGGAGACTAGCGGGAGGGCTGCTATACTACGAGCAGTACTTC. Translation gives CASSRRLAGGLLYYEQYF.

This clonotype was seen more than once but under ten times. This chain joins TRBV5-5 and TRBJ2-1; TRBD2 aligns across 7 bases. V gave up 10 bases and J gave up 0 bases; unmatched junction bases: 10. This CDR3 contains 15 residues. Germline lookup yields CDR1 SGHKS and CDR2 YYEKEE (reference sequence). CDR3 bases: TGTGCCTCCGTGGCGGGCGGGAGCTCCTACAATGAGCAGTTCTTC. Translated, it gives CASVAGGSSYNEQFF.

The chain carries TRBV4-2 and TRBJ1-2, with D perhaps matching TRBD1 (6 bases). The CDR3 spans 19 residues. Germline-derived CDR1 and CDR2 are LGHNA and YNFKEQ. V gave up 0 bases and J gave up 0 bases, with 20 bases separating them. The DNA of the CDR3 is TGTGCCAGCAGCCAAGATCTCGGGGGGCCACCCCGAGCTAACTATGGCTACACCTTC. It encodes CASSQDLGGPPRANYGYTF.

This chain connects TRBV4-1 to TRBJ2-4; TRBD2 matches at 8 bases. Trimming removed 0 bases from V and 0 bases from J; junction bases left unmatched: 16. The CDR3 is made up of 21 amino acids. Looked up from germline, CDR1 is MGHRA and CDR2 is YSYEKL. The CDR3 loop reads CASSQDFRLAGYTIAKNIQYF. CDR3 nucleotides: TGCGCCAGCAGCCAAGATTTTAGGCTAGCGGGTTATACGATAGCCAAAAACATTCAGTACTTC.

The chain joins TRBV7-2 to TRBJ2-7, with a weak D call TRBD1 (6 bases). Germline CDR1 reads SGHTA; CDR2 reads FQGNSA. V was trimmed by 1 base and J by 1 base, leaving 11 bases between them. The length of the CDR3 is 15 residues. The chain's CDR3 is CASSLVSQGSYEQYF. As DNA, the CDR3 is TGTGCCAGCAGCTTAGTGTCGCAGGGGTCCTACGAGCAGTACTTC. The entire variable domain, with the rest obtained from reference TRBV7-2 and TRBJ2-7, is as follows: GAGVSQSPSNKVTEKGKDVELRCDPISGHTALYWYRQSLGQGLEFLIYFQGNSAPDKSGLPSDRFSAERTGGSVSTLTIQRTQQEDSAVYLCASSLVSQGSYEQYFGPGTRLTVT.

This clonotype was seen a handful of times. The V call is TRBV3-1, the J call TRBJ2-7, with 9 positions matching TRBD2. The junction had 9 bases not matched to a gene; V was cut back by 4 bases and J by 5 bases. CDR3 length: 15 amino acids. The germline V gene encodes CDR1 LGHDT and CDR2 YNNKEL (reference sequence). DNA for the CDR3: TGTGCCAGCAGCCTACCGGGCGGCGGGAGGGACGAGCAGTACTTC. It specifies CASSLPGGGRDEQYF.

This clonotype was detected many times. The rearrangement links TRBV12-3 or TRBV12-4 to TRBJ1-5; D possibly corresponds to TRBD1 (5 bases). V lost 5 bases and J 0 bases, leaving 17 bases between the germline ends. This CDR3 comprises 17 residues. CDR3 region: CASSPTRGSHSNQPQHF. The CDR3 region has the DNA TGTGCCAGCAGTCCTACCCGGGGCTCTCATAGCAATCAGCCCCAGCATTTT.

This clonotype was seen ten or more times. This chain uses TRBV29-1 with TRBJ2-5; D ambiguous. Germline CDR1 SQVTM, CDR2 ANQGSEA. CDR3 length: 13 residues. Trimming left V 3 bases short and J 2 bases short, with 10 bases between. The CDR3 loop is CSVEIVQQETQYF. The CDR3 DNA reads TGCAGCGTTGAGATAGTCCAGCAAGAGACCCAGTACTTC.

The sample holds a few counts of this clonotype. The V and J genes are TRBV29-1 and TRBJ2-7, with D perhaps TRBD2 (6 bases). Trimming cost V 3 bases and J 6 bases, with 18 bases left between them. Germline V lookup: CDR1 SQVTM, CDR2 ANQGSEA. The CDR3 has 14 amino acids. CDR3: CSVDASDSFAEQYF. The CDR3 DNA is TGCAGCGTTGACGCTAGCGACTCCTTCGCCGAGCAGTACTTC.

The chain combines TRBV3-1 with TRBJ2-2; perhaps TRBD2 as D (5 bases). This CDR3 spans 17 amino acids. Germline V gene lookup returns CDR1 LGHDT and CDR2 YNNKEL (reference sequence). Trimming took 0 bases from V and 7 from J, leaving 18 bases between them. CDR3 residues: CASSQDPAGGSGGELFF. The CDR3 nucleotides are TGTGCCAGCAGCCAAGATCCGGCAGGAGGTTCAGGCGGGGAGCTGTTTTTT.

The chain employs TRBV4-3 and TRBJ2-5, with D perhaps matching TRBD1 (7 bases). Germline V gene sequence: CDR1 LGHNA, CDR2 YSLEER. Trimming removed 3 bases from V and 5 bases from J, with 16 bases in between. There are 15 residues in the CDR3. The CDR3 nucleotides read TGCGCCAGCAGCCACAACAGGGGTCGGGGGGAGACCCAGTACTTC. Protein sequence: CASSHNRGRGETQYF.

The chain employs TRBV28 and TRBJ2-1; 7 bases are shared with TRBD2. Germline CDR1 is MDHEN and CDR2 is SYDVKM. This CDR3 spans 14 amino acids. V lost 6 bases and J lost 5; bases outside the gene matches: 7. The CDR3 nucleotides read TGTGCCAGCAGGGCGCGGGAGTTCGACAATGAGCAGTTCTTC. It specifies CASRAREFDNEQFF.

A few counts support this clonotype. This rearrangement joins TRBV20-1 to TRBJ2-7; 8 bases line up with TRBD2. The CDR3 is 15 residues long. CDR1 is DFQATT, CDR2 SNEGSKA, per germline (reference sequence). V dropped 0 bases and J dropped 2; count of bases not matched to a gene: 6. DNA of the CDR3: TGCAGTGCTAGAGATCAAAGCGGGAGCCCCTACGAGCAGTACTTC. Encoded protein: CSARDQSGSPYEQYF.

The chain joins TRBV20-1 to TRBJ1-1; 8 nucleotides match TRBD1. The CDR3 is made up of 13 amino acids. The J segment lost 6 bases and the V segment lost 2 bases, leaving 5 bases of the junction unmatched. Per germline, CDR1 DFQATT and CDR2 SNEGSKA (reference sequence). In DNA form, the CDR3 reads TGCAGTGCTAGATCTGACAGGGGCCCTGAAGCTTTCTTT. Translating it yields CSARSDRGPEAFF.

This clonotype turned up a few times. This chain links TRBV6-5 with TRBJ2-3; 9 nucleotides match TRBD2. V trimming: 2 bases; J trimming: 6 bases; junction bases outside the gene matches: 9. Looked up from germline, CDR1 is MNHEY and CDR2 is SVGAGI. The CDR3 is 16 amino acids. The CDR3 sequence is CASSYSGTSLPDTQYF. CDR3 in DNA: TGTGCCAGCAGTTACAGCGGGACTAGCCTCCCGGATACGCAGTATTTT.

This clonotype was found many times. V and J are TRBV5-1 and TRBJ2-2; 9 bases align to TRBD1. Germline V lookup: CDR1 SGHRS, CDR2 YFSETQ. The V and J ends lost 4 bases and 7 bases, in that order; junction bases with no gene match: 8. The CDR3 runs to 15 residues. The CDR3 loop reads CASSEDRGIFGELFF. The DNA for the CDR3 is TGCGCCAGCAGCGAAGACAGGGGGATATTCGGGGAGCTGTTTTTT.

J is TRBJ2-5 and V is TRBV15, with 7 bases fitting TRBD2. From germline, CDR1 is LNHNV and CDR2 YYDKDF (reference sequence). With V trimmed by 8 bases and J by 5 bases, 17 bases remained unmatched. The CDR3 spans 16 residues. The CDR3 loop reads CATRVGMAGVRETQYF. CDR3 nucleotides: TGTGCCACCCGGGTGGGGATGGCGGGAGTACGCGAGACCCAGTACTTC.